The 30 T cell receptor beta chains reported below all come from one sample, sequenced in a study of a mutant IDH1 vaccine in newly diagnosed glioma. The assay was immunoSEQ multiplex PCR, and TCRdb's table has in-frame clones only and misses some. Altogether about 88,000 clones are present, more than 65% being singletons, with the ten largest covering less than 6.5%. The time point here: baseline, week 1 (first vaccination visit). As to treatment: pre-vaccination baseline after standard-of-care therapy. The input for sequencing was PBMCs, taken from a glioma patient treated with radiotherapy, temozolomide or both. The receptors were sampled from a middle-aged man with glioma. Some clones in this sample may be carry-over from other donors' samples.

The CDR3 coding sequence is TGTGCCAGCAGCTTGCAGGGGGGGGTAGAAGAAGCTTTCTTT. This translates into CASSLQGGVEEAFF. The rearrangement joins TRBV11-2 to TRBJ1-1, with 7 nucleotides matching TRBD1. J gave up 8 bases and V 3 bases, and 9 bases lay outside the gene matches. The CDR3 spans 14 residues. Germline CDR1 SGHAT, CDR2 FQNNGV.

V is TRBV2 and J is TRBJ1-1, with 9 bases that match TRBD1. Germline-derived CDR1 and CDR2 are SNHLY and FYNNEI. Trimming cost V 10 bases and J 3 bases; bases outside gene matches: 9. The CDR3 runs 14 residues. This chain's CDR3 is CATSGQGGYTEAFF. CDR3 coding DNA: TGTGCCACCTCGGGACAGGGTGGATACACTGAAGCTTTCTTT.

J is TRBJ1-2 and V is TRBV7-8; D gene ambiguous. The V and J ends lost 5 bases and 2 bases respectively, with 12 bases between them. Looked up from germline, CDR1 is SGHVS and CDR2 is FQNEAQ. The length of the CDR3 is 14 residues. CDR3 amino acids: CASSPSPGNYGYTF. The CDR3 DNA is TGTGCCAGCAGCCCCAGCCCAGGAAACTATGGCTACACCTTC.

The chain uses TRBV7-9 and TRBJ2-7; TRBD1 might be the D (6 bases). V dropped 3 bases and J dropped 4 bases, with 7 bases sitting between them. The CDR3 covers 12 residues. Germline values: CDR1 SEHNR, CDR2 FQNEAQ (reference sequence). The CDR3 DNA is TGTGCCAGCAGCTTTGGACAGTACGAGCAGTACTTC. Its protein product is CASSFGQYEQYF.

The chain joins TRBV2 to TRBJ1-2; D gene unclear. Looked up from germline, CDR1 is SNHLY and CDR2 is FYNNEI. The CDR3 runs 13 residues. Trimming removed 7 bases at V and 2 bases at J, with 11 bases between. The CDR3 reads CASTSTPNYGYTF. The CDR3 bases are TGTGCCAGCACCTCGACACCCAACTATGGCTACACCTTC.

The chain uses TRBV6-5 and TRBJ2-7; D perhaps matches TRBD1 (5 bases). CDR3 length: 15 amino acids. The ends were cut back, 6 bases at V and 1 base at J, with 16 bases in the middle. Germline CDR1 reads MNHEY; CDR2 reads SVGAGI. The CDR3 DNA reads as TGTGCCAGCAGCCGAAGCAGACAGCTATCCTACGAGCAGTACTTC. This codes for CASSRSRQLSYEQYF.

This clone was found a few times. The V gene is TRBV2, the J gene TRBJ1-2; tentative D call: TRBD1 (6 bases). V was clipped by 6 bases and J by 6 bases, with 17 bases between them. The CDR3 is 14 amino acids. Germline V lookup: CDR1 SNHLY, CDR2 FYNNEI. CDR3 in DNA: TGTGCCAGCAGCTCCAGAGGGGGGGACGATGGCTACACCTTC. It specifies CASSSRGGDDGYTF.

This rearrangement joins TRBV5-1 to TRBJ2-3, with TRBD2 identical over 12 bases. CDR1 is SGHRS and CDR2 is YFSETQ in the germline V gene. The CDR3 totals 17 residues. J gave up 1 base and V 0 bases, and 3 bases lay outside the gene matches. The CDR3 sequence: CASSLALAGGRTDTQYF. The CDR3 DNA reads TGCGCCAGCAGCTTGGCCCTAGCGGGGGGGCGCACAGATACGCAGTATTTT. Variable domain in full (rest from reference TRBV5-1 and TRBJ2-3): KAGVTQTPRYLIKTRGQQVTLSCSPISGHRSVSWYQQTPGQGLQFLFEYFSETQRNKGNFPGRFSGRQFSNSRSEMNVSTLELGDSALYLCASSLALAGGRTDTQYFGPGTRLTVL.

V and J are TRBV7-6 and TRBJ2-7; TRBD1 matches 10 bases. The CDR3 covers 13 residues. Germline lookup yields CDR1 SGHVS and CDR2 FNYEAQ. V lost 5 bases to trimming and J lost 7 bases; unmatched junction nucleotides: 5. DNA of the CDR3: TGTGCCAGCAGCCGACAGGGGGCAGGGGAGCAGTACTTC. It codes for CASSRQGAGEQYF. Based on the CDR3 plus reference TRBV7-6 and TRBJ2-7, the full variable domain is GAGVSQSPRYKVTKRGQDVALRCDPISGHVSLYWYRQALGQGPEFLTYFNYEAQQDKSGLPNDRFSAERPEGSISTLTIQRTEQRDSAMYRCASSRQGAGEQYFGPGTRLTVT.

The chain recombines TRBV5-1 with TRBJ1-2; D uncertain. From germline, CDR1 is SGHRS and CDR2 YFSETQ. CDR3 length equals 15 residues. With 5 bases removed from V and 3 bases from J, the gap between germline ends came to 17 bases. The DNA for the CDR3 is TGCGCCAGCAGGGAAGAACCCAGGCATTACTATGGCTACACCTTC. This translates into CASREEPRHYYGYTF.

This chain uses TRBV5-1 with TRBJ1-1, with D perhaps matching TRBD1 (6 bases). V was clipped by 5 bases and J by 4 bases, with 12 bases between them. Germline V gives CDR1 SGHRS, CDR2 YFSETQ. The CDR3 sequence is 13 residues long. The CDR3 region has the DNA TGCGCCAGCAGAACCGGACAGCCCACTGAAGCTTTCTTT. It codes for CASRTGQPTEAFF.

The chain couples TRBV5-6 to TRBJ1-5; D ambiguous. Germline CDR1 is SGHDT and CDR2 is YYEEEE. This CDR3 spans 14 amino acids. The V end was cut by 2 bases, the J end by 6 bases, with 12 bases between. The CDR3 is CASSFNRGSQPQHF. The CDR3 DNA follows: TGTGCCAGCAGCTTTAATCGTGGCAGTCAGCCCCAGCATTTT.

The V and J genes are TRBV4-1 and TRBJ2-7; 10 positions match TRBD1. The V segment lost 6 bases and the J segment 4 bases; nucleotides outside the gene matches: 9. There are 15 residues in the CDR3. From germline, CDR1 is MGHRA and CDR2 YSYEKL. The CDR3 nucleotides are TGCGCCAGCAGGGTGGGACAGGGGAGAAATTACGAGCAGTACTTC. This sequence encodes CASRVGQGRNYEQYF.

This chain joins TRBV18 and TRBJ1-3, with D uncertain. Trimming stripped 3 bases from V and 5 bases from J, with 8 bases between. Germline CDR1 and CDR2: KGHSH and LQKENI. This CDR3 is built from 13 residues. The CDR3 DNA follows: TGTGCCAGCTCACCGGTCTGGAGAAACACCATATATTTT. This translates into CASSPVWRNTIYF. Full variable domain (outside the CDR3, taken from reference TRBV18 and TRBJ1-3): NAGVMQNPRHLVRRRGQEARLRCSPMKGHSHVYWYRQLPEEGLKFMVYLQKENIIDESGMPKERFSAEFPKEGPSILRIQQVVRGDSAAYFCASSPVWRNTIYFGEGSWLTVV.

The V and J genes are TRBV5-1 and TRBJ1-1; D perhaps matches TRBD1 (6 bases). V lost 7 bases and J lost 0, with 16 bases in between. From germline, CDR1 is SGHRS and CDR2 YFSETQ. The CDR3 consists of 15 residues. CDR3 in amino acids: CASGAGERLNTEAFF. In DNA form, the CDR3 reads TGCGCCAGCGGGGCAGGGGAGCGGCTGAACACTGAAGCTTTCTTT.

V gene TRBV5-1 combines with J gene TRBJ2-4; 8 nucleotides line up with TRBD1. CDR3 length: 16 residues. The V gene's germline CDR1 is SGHRS and CDR2 YFSETQ. With V trimmed by 4 bases and J by 3 bases, 9 bases remained unmatched. CDR3 sequence reads: CASSDGTGFDKNIQYF. The CDR3 DNA is TGCGCCAGCAGCGACGGGACAGGATTTGACAAAAACATTCAGTACTTC.

The chain is built from TRBV11-3 and TRBJ2-7, with D unresolved. V lost 1 base to trimming and J lost 2 bases, with 9 bases between them. The CDR3 is made up of 14 amino acids. CDR1 SGHNT and CDR2 YENEEA come from the germline V gene. The chain's CDR3 is CASSLGSNTYEQYF. The CDR3 coding sequence is TGTGCCAGCAGCTTAGGGTCTAACACCTACGAGCAGTACTTC.

V usage is TRBV7-6 and J usage is TRBJ2-3; 9 nucleotides agree with TRBD1. Germline lookup yields CDR1 SGHVS and CDR2 FNYEAQ. Trimming cost V 3 bases and J 0 bases; bases outside gene matches: 4. The CDR3 totals 16 residues. CDR3 in amino acids: CASSLGQGRSTDTQYF. The CDR3 DNA reads TGTGCCAGCAGCTTGGGACAGGGTAGAAGCACAGATACGCAGTATTTT.

The genes are TRBV21-1 and TRBJ1-1; the table gives TRBD1 as D, unverified against the DNA. TRBV21-1 is classified as a pseudogene. The CDR3 covers 15 residues. CDR3: CASSKAPTVNTEAFF. The CDR3 DNA follows: TGTGCCAGCAGCAAAGCCCCCACAGTGAACACTGAAGCTTTCTTT.

The chain has TRBV2 and TRBJ2-2; 11 bases match TRBD2. V shed 8 bases and J 6 bases; nucleotides not matched to a gene: 8. The germline V gene encodes CDR1 SNHLY and CDR2 FYNNEI. The CDR3 runs 15 residues. The CDR3 DNA follows: TGTGCCAGCGGGTTGGGACTAGCGGCTCCCGGGGAGCTGTTTTTT. Residues: CASGLGLAAPGELFF.

This clone was recorded at least ten times. The J gene is TRBJ1-1, the V gene TRBV6-1; no firm D call. With 1 base removed from V and 7 bases from J, the gap between germline ends came to 16 bases. The CDR3 has 15 residues. CDR1 is MNHNS and CDR2 is SASEGT in the germline V gene. DNA for the CDR3: TGTGCCAGCAGTGAAGGGGAGGGCGGCGGGGATGAAGCTTTCTTT. Encoded protein: CASSEGEGGGDEAFF.

The V gene is TRBV29-1, the J gene TRBJ2-4; D unclear. The CDR3 loop spans 13 amino acids. With 5 bases removed from V and 0 bases from J, the gap between germline ends came to 8 bases. The germline V gene encodes CDR1 SQVTM and CDR2 ANQGSEA. The CDR3 here is CSVYTLAKNIQYF. The CDR3 bases are TGCAGCGTTTATACTCTAGCCAAAAACATTCAGTACTTC.

The gene calls are TRBV30 and TRBJ2-1; perhaps TRBD2 as D (6 bases). The CDR3 extends over 13 amino acids. Germline V gene data show CDR1 as GTSNPN and CDR2 as SVGIG (reference sequence). V lost 7 bases to trimming and J lost 5 bases, with 15 bases between them. The CDR3 DNA reads as TGTGCCTTGACAGCGGGCCCCAACAATGAGCAGTTCTTC. It specifies CALTAGPNNEQFF.

The chain carries TRBV30 and TRBJ1-4; D call uncertain. CDR3 length: 12 amino acids. V was clipped by 1 base and J by 8 bases, with 8 bases between them. The germline V gene encodes CDR1 GTSNPN and CDR2 SVGIG (reference sequence). The CDR3 sequence: CAWSGPGEKLFF. The CDR3 bases are TGTGCCTGGAGTGGACCTGGGGAAAAACTGTTTTTT.

This clone is a singleton in its sample. The genes are TRBV7-8 and TRBJ1-5, with 7 positions matching TRBD1. CDR1 and CDR2 from the germline V gene are SGHVS and FQNEAQ. The CDR3 is made up of 13 amino acids. V trimming: 5 bases; J trimming: 12 bases; junction bases outside the gene matches: 10. The CDR3 reads CASSPGGGRLQHF. As DNA, the CDR3 is TGTGCCAGCAGCCCAGGGGGGGGCAGGCTCCAGCATTTT.

The rearrangement links TRBV6-1 to TRBJ2-7; 9 bases agree with TRBD2. The CDR3 loop spans 14 amino acids. J was trimmed by 5 bases and V by 5 bases; bases with no gene match: 7. Germline CDR1 and CDR2: MNHNS and SASEGT. The DNA for the CDR3 is TGTGCCAGCAGTCTGCGGGAGGGTTTCGACGAGCAGTACTTC. It translates to CASSLREGFDEQYF.

The rearrangement links TRBV2 to TRBJ2-1, with 10 bases fitting TRBD2. J lost 9 bases, V lost 5 bases, and 4 bases had no gene match. The CDR3 is 13 residues long. Germline CDR1 SNHLY, CDR2 FYNNEI. The CDR3 coding sequence is TGTGCCAGCAGTAGGCCTAGCGGGGGTGAGCAGTTCTTC. It codes for CASSRPSGGEQFF.

This clone appeared once. This chain uses TRBV2 with TRBJ2-5; no clear D gene. Looked up from germline, CDR1 is SNHLY and CDR2 is FYNNEI. Trimming removed 6 bases from V and 2 bases from J, with 4 bases in between. The CDR3 is made up of 11 amino acids. CDR3 residues: CASRRQETQYF. The CDR3 DNA follows: TGTGCCAGCAGACGACAAGAGACCCAGTACTTC.

J is TRBJ2-2 and V is TRBV2; D not resolved. CDR3 length: 11 amino acids. Trimming took 4 bases from V and 8 from J, leaving 5 bases between them. Germline assignment: CDR1 SNHLY and CDR2 FYNNEI. The CDR3 bases are TGTGCCAGCAGTGTGAAAGGGGAGCTGTTTTTT. This codes for CASSVKGELFF. The full variable domain, its missing parts supplied by reference TRBV2 and TRBJ2-2, is EPEVTQTPSHQVTQMGQEVILRCVPISNHLYFYWYRQILGQKVEFLVSFYNNEISEKSEIFDDQFSVERPDGSNFTLKIRSTKLEDSAMYFCASSVKGELFFGEGSRLTVL.

This rearrangement joins TRBV5-1 to TRBJ1-5, with 7 bases fitting TRBD1. Germline V gene lookup returns CDR1 SGHRS and CDR2 YFSETQ. CDR3 length equals 14 residues. V was pared by 9 bases and J by 1 base, with 7 bases of the junction left unmatched. The CDR3 sequence is CATDNRGSNQPQHF. CDR3 nucleotide sequence: TGCGCCACCGATAACAGGGGCAGCAATCAGCCCCAGCATTTT.